This T cell receptor beta chain was recovered during a study of early stage breast cancer tumors. The overall study: Most invasive tumors, about 75% of the 16, were ER+/PR+/HER2-. Samples were sequenced at 7.5 to 10-fold average coverage.

Looked up from germline, CDR1 is SGHAT and CDR2 is FQNNGV. V lost 4 bases, J lost 5 bases, and 9 bases stayed unmatched. This CDR3 comprises 16 residues. The method was immunoSEQ multiplex PCR; TCRdb's version includes in-frame clones alone and lacks a portion of them. The sample records approximately 6,100 clones, 75% to 80% being singletons. Study-level points and caveats: Most shared enriched TCRB sequences were commonly generated ones. Compared with adjacent normal breast tissue, tumors showed about 2.5-fold greater T cell density and higher clonality.

In the case of this clone: Its specificity is not known.

V gene TRBV11-2 combines with J gene TRBJ2-3; the match to TRBD2 covers 10 bases. This sequence originates from a person in their 70s with breast cancer. Input material: normal breast tissue next to the tumor. CDR3 protein: CASSSQAGGPGDTQYF. The CDR3 DNA reads as TGTGCCAGCAGCTCCCAAGCGGGAGGGCCGGGAGATACGCAGTATTTT.